These 2 T cell receptor beta chains were sequenced from one sample in a study of blood T cell repertoires in COVID-19. Here immunoSEQ multiplex PCR was the method, and the copy in TCRdb shows in-frame clones only, minus some. Among some 130,000 clones listed, approximately 86% were seen once. The sample comprised PBMCs or T cells enriched from blood (not recorded which). These receptors were obtained from a woman aged 50 to 60 who had recovered from COVID-19.

This sequence joins TRBV19 and TRBJ2-7, with 7 bases lining up with TRBD2. The J segment lost 3 bases and the V segment lost 6 bases, leaving 11 bases of the junction unmatched. The CDR3 spans 15 residues. Germline values: CDR1 LNHDA, CDR2 SQIVND (reference sequence). The CDR3 region has the DNA TGTGCCAGTAGCCCCGGACTAGGCATGAACTACGAGCAGTACTTC. As protein: CASSPGLGMNYEQYF.

J is TRBJ2-1 and V is TRBV24-1; D is possibly TRBD2 (5 bases). The CDR3 covers 17 residues. The ends were cut back, 5 bases at V and 6 bases at J, with 22 bases in the middle. Germline V lookup: CDR1 KGHDR, CDR2 SFDVKD. CDR3 protein: CATSALIPGNDPNEQFF. CDR3 coding DNA: TGTGCCACCAGTGCCCTAATTCCGGGGAACGACCCCAATGAGCAGTTCTTC.